The 15 T cell receptor beta chains below were found in one sample sequenced in a study of blood T cell repertoires in COVID-19. The protocol was immunoSEQ multiplex PCR, while the TCRdb copy is restricted to in-frame clones and leaves out a portion. Among roughly 140,000 clones listed, approximately 87% were seen once. Sequencing used peripheral blood. The origin of the receptors is a woman in her forties with acute or convalescent COVID-19.

The chain uses TRBV5-8 and TRBJ1-1, with D perhaps TRBD1 (6 bases). From germline, CDR1 is SGHTS and CDR2 YDEGEE. Trimming cost V 4 bases and J 7 bases, with 11 bases left between them. The length of the CDR3 is 12 residues. The CDR3 loop is CASSRDRLEAFF. In DNA form, the CDR3 reads TGTGCCAGCAGCCGAGACAGGCTTGAAGCTTTCTTT.

The V and J genes are TRBV6-1 and TRBJ1-1; possibly TRBD1 for D (5 bases). V was shortened by 1 base and J by 3 bases, with 6 bases between the two germline ends. The CDR3 is 13 amino acids. Germline CDR1 and CDR2: MNHNS and SASEGT. CDR3 sequence reads: CASSEVRDTEAFF. The CDR3 DNA follows: TGTGCCAGCAGTGAAGTCAGGGACACTGAAGCTTTCTTT.

The chain recombines TRBV6-5 with TRBJ2-1; 7 nucleotides agree with TRBD2. CDR1 is MNHEY, CDR2 SVGAGI, per germline. This CDR3 has 14 residues. With V trimmed by 11 bases and J by 3 bases, 10 bases remained unmatched. CDR3 coding DNA: TGTGCCGCTAATGGGGGGGATTTCTACAATGAGCAGTTCTTC. Translation gives CAANGGDFYNEQFF.

The V and J genes are TRBV6-5 and TRBJ1-1; a weak D match, TRBD1 (6 bases). V was clipped by 5 bases and J by 0 bases, with 10 bases between them. Germline CDR1 reads MNHEY; CDR2 reads SVGAGI. CDR3 length: 14 amino acids. The DNA for the CDR3 is TGTGCCAGCAGTCCAGACAGGCTGAACACTGAAGCTTTCTTT. Protein: CASSPDRLNTEAFF.

J is TRBJ2-1 and V is TRBV19; TRBD2 is a possible D gene (5 bases). The CDR3 loop spans 16 amino acids. Per germline, CDR1 LNHDA and CDR2 SQIVND (reference sequence). V was trimmed by 7 bases and J by 7 bases, leaving 23 bases between them. CDR3 nucleotide sequence: TGTGCCAGTACCCTTTCCGCGGCTATCCGGACTAATGAGCAGTTCTTC. It yields the protein CASTLSAAIRTNEQFF.

The chain is built from TRBV24-1 and TRBJ2-2, with TRBD2 matching 14 bases. The J segment lost 8 bases and the V segment lost 2 bases, leaving 6 bases of the junction unmatched. The germline CDR1 and CDR2 sequences are KGHDR and SFDVKD. The CDR3 loop spans 17 amino acids. The CDR3 DNA sequence: TGTGCCACCAGTGATTGGGGGACTAGCGGGGGCGATGGGGAGCTGTTTTTT. This encodes CATSDWGTSGGDGELFF.

The V call is TRBV4-2, the J call TRBJ2-1; possibly TRBD1 for D (5 bases). The germline gives CDR1 LGHNA, CDR2 YNFKEQ. Trimming stripped 1 base from V and 1 base from J, with 8 bases between. The CDR3 runs 15 residues. The CDR3 sequence is CASSQVGLSYNEQFF. The CDR3 DNA follows: TGTGCCAGCAGCCAAGTGGGGCTTTCCTACAATGAGCAGTTCTTC.

The rearrangement uses TRBV30 and TRBJ2-2; 7 positions match TRBD1. The V gene end was trimmed by 3 bases and the J gene end by 8 bases; junction bases not matched to a gene: 12. CDR1 and CDR2 (germline): GTSNPN, SVGIG (reference sequence). There are 15 residues in the CDR3. The CDR3 region has the DNA TGTGCCTGGAGGGGGAAGGGGGCGGTCGAAGGGGAGCTGTTTTTT. Translated: CAWRGKGAVEGELFF.

The genes are TRBV29-1 and TRBJ1-2, with TRBD1 identical over 7 bases. CDR1 is SQVTM and CDR2 is ANQGSEA in the germline V gene. The J segment lost 3 bases and the V segment lost 4 bases, leaving 5 bases of the junction unmatched. The length of the CDR3 is 13 residues. The CDR3 coding sequence is TGCAGCGTTGTGACAGGGTATCACTATGGCTACACCTTC. Translation: CSVVTGYHYGYTF.

The V call is TRBV11-2, the J call TRBJ2-3, with D possibly matching TRBD2 (6 bases). Per germline, CDR1 SGHAT and CDR2 FQNNGV. There are 14 residues in the CDR3. V was cut by 1 base and J by 1 base, with 6 bases left in between. In nucleotides, the CDR3 is TGTGCCAGCAGCTTAGTAGCGGGCACAGATACGCAGTATTTT. Translated, it gives CASSLVAGTDTQYF. The whole variable domain, filled in from reference TRBV11-2 and TRBJ2-3, reads EAGVAQSPRYKIIEKRQSVAFWCNPISGHATLYWYQQILGQGPKLLIQFQNNGVVDDSQLPKDRFSAERLKGVDSTLKIQPAKLEDSAVYLCASSLVAGTDTQYFGPGTRLTVL.

V and J are TRBV30 and TRBJ1-1; D not certain. With 2 bases removed from V and 5 bases from J, the gap between germline ends came to 9 bases. Per the germline V gene, CDR1 is GTSNPN and CDR2 is SVGIG (reference sequence). CDR3 length: 12 amino acids. CDR3 protein: CAWSNLATEAFF. The CDR3 nucleotides are TGTGCCTGGAGTAATTTAGCTACTGAAGCTTTCTTT.

The chain is built from TRBV6-5 and TRBJ1-2, with a weak D call TRBD1 (6 bases). Trimming removed 4 bases at V and 2 bases at J, with 17 bases between. Germline CDR1 and CDR2: MNHEY and SVGAGI. The CDR3 runs 16 residues. The CDR3 DNA is TGTGCCAGCAGTTTTGCGCAGGGGAGTGTCAACTATGGCTACACCTTC. Translation gives CASSFAQGSVNYGYTF.

This clone showed up just once. The chain is built from TRBV23-1 and TRBJ1-6; D gene unclear. TRBV23-1 is an open reading frame whose function is uncertain. V lost 3 bases to trimming and J lost 2 bases, with 11 bases between them. This CDR3 region has 16 residues. The CDR3 protein is CASSQRPLTYNSPLHF. The CDR3, as DNA: TGCGCCAGCAGTCAGCGTCCGTTAACCTATAATTCACCCCTCCACTTT.

The chain uses TRBV12-5 and TRBJ1-2; D possibly corresponds to TRBD1 (6 bases). The V gene lost 0 bases and the J gene lost 6 bases, with 14 bases spanning the gap. Germline CDR1 reads LGHNT; CDR2 reads FRNRAP. The CDR3 is made up of 15 amino acids. CDR3 loop: CASGLVQRAGDGYTF. The CDR3 DNA reads as TGTGCTAGTGGTTTGGTACAAAGGGCAGGGGATGGCTACACCTTC.

The chain joins TRBV27 to TRBJ1-6; 7 positions agree with TRBD1. The CDR3 spans 15 residues. V was pared by 3 bases and J by 9 bases, with 8 bases of the junction left unmatched. Germline-derived CDR1 and CDR2 are MNHEY and SMNVEV (reference sequence). The CDR3 region is CASSFETGVGSPLHF. CDR3 nucleotides: TGTGCCAGCAGTTTCGAAACAGGGGTCGGTTCACCCCTCCACTTT.